These 13 T cell receptor beta chains share one sample of origin, sequenced in a study of blood T cell repertoires in COVID-19. Sequenced by immunoSEQ multiplex PCR; TCRdb stores in-frame clones only, minus some. The data contain about 97,000 clones, 70% to 90% of them singletons. The sequenced sample was peripheral blood. The receptors originated from a middle-aged man with active or convalescent COVID-19.

J is TRBJ2-7 and V is TRBV21-1; the listed D gene, TRBD1, was not tested against the DNA. TRBV21-1 is a documented pseudogene. This CDR3 is built from 16 residues. CDR3 sequence (DNA): TGTGCCAGCAGCAAAGTACCAGGCCCCTGGGCCTACGAGCAGTACGTC. Its translation is CASSKVPGPWAYEQYV.

The rearrangement joins TRBV6-5 to TRBJ1-2, with 8 bases fitting TRBD1. CDR1 and CDR2 from the germline V gene are MNHEY and SVGAGI. Trimming cost V 6 bases and J 6 bases; bases outside gene matches: 6. The CDR3 has 13 amino acids. The CDR3 DNA is TGTGCCAGCAGGCCTCAGGGGGCTGATGGCTACACCTTC. Translation gives CASRPQGADGYTF.

This sequence joins TRBV25-1 and TRBJ1-2, with a tentative D call TRBD1 (6 bases). The CDR3 sequence is 13 residues long. Deletions cut 3 bases from V and 6 bases from J, with 11 bases between. Germline-derived CDR1 and CDR2 are MGHDK and SYGVNS. Here the CDR3 reads CASSEGTNHGYTF. DNA of the CDR3: TGTGCCAGCAGTGAGGGGACAAACCATGGCTACACCTTC.

This chain uses TRBV6-1 with TRBJ1-6, with a weak D call TRBD1 (5 bases). The V and J ends lost 0 bases and 4 bases respectively, with 7 bases between them. CDR3 size: 15 residues. Germline CDR1 reads MNHNS; CDR2 reads SASEGT. The CDR3 loop is CASSEADKYNSPLHF. The CDR3 nucleotides are TGTGCCAGCAGTGAAGCGGACAAATATAATTCACCCCTCCACTTT.

The rearrangement uses TRBV11-2 and TRBJ1-6, with D possibly being TRBD1 (5 bases). Per the germline V gene, CDR1 is SGHAT and CDR2 is FQNNGV. This CDR3 spans 14 amino acids. Trimming took 4 bases from V and 7 from J, leaving 11 bases between them. The CDR3 protein is CASSSQVGNSPLHF. CDR3 DNA: TGTGCCAGCAGCTCACAGGTTGGGAATTCACCCCTCCACTTT.

The chain combines TRBV5-1 with TRBJ2-5; D might be TRBD2 (6 bases). CDR1 is SGHRS, CDR2 YFSETQ, per germline. Between the trimmed V and J ends, which lost 5 bases and 4 bases, there was a span of 15 bases. CDR3 size: 14 residues. The CDR3, as DNA: TGCGCCAGCAGTCTTCTGCAGGGAGGAGAGACCCAGTACTTC. Protein: CASSLLQGGETQYF.

The CDR3 spells CASSPRGAAYNEQFF. For the CDR3, the DNA is TGTGCCAGCAGCCCACGGGGGGCCGCCTACAATGAGCAGTTCTTC. The rearrangement joins TRBV28 to TRBJ2-1, with a tentative D call TRBD2 (7 bases). Germline V CDR1 and CDR2: MDHEN, SYDVKM. The V and J ends lost 6 bases and 2 bases respectively, with 14 bases between them. The CDR3 totals 15 residues. Using reference TRBV28 and TRBJ2-1 for the parts outside the CDR3, the full variable domain is DVKVTQSSRYLVKRTGEKVFLECVQDMDHENMFWYRQDPGLGLRLIYFSYDVKMKEKGDIPEGYSVSREKKERFSLILESASTNQTSMYLCASSPRGAAYNEQFFGPGTRLTVL.

The J gene is TRBJ2-7, the V gene TRBV5-1; TRBD1 matches 9 bases. V shed 5 bases and J 3 bases; nucleotides not matched to a gene: 6. The length of the CDR3 is 14 residues. Per the germline V gene, CDR1 is SGHRS and CDR2 is YFSETQ. CDR3 in amino acids: CASSTGGSGYEQYF. CDR3 nucleotides: TGCGCCAGCAGTACAGGGGGCTCGGGCTACGAGCAGTACTTC.

The rearrangement uses TRBV19 and TRBJ2-1; TRBD2 matches at 13 bases. Trimming at V came to 10 bases and at J to 6 bases, leaving 6 bases not matched to a gene. CDR1 and CDR2 from the germline V gene are LNHDA and SQIVND (reference sequence). This CDR3 is built from 14 residues. This chain's CDR3 is CATKLAGGPNEQFF. The CDR3 region has the DNA TGTGCCACCAAACTAGCGGGGGGGCCCAATGAGCAGTTCTTC.

The rearrangement uses TRBV18 and TRBJ1-5; 8 bases are shared with TRBD1. V lost 4 bases and J lost 8; bases outside the gene matches: 10. Germline values: CDR1 KGHSH, CDR2 LQKENI. The CDR3 sequence is 15 residues long. The CDR3 DNA reads as TGTGCCAGCTCACTTGGCAGGGGGCTTGGTGAGCCCCAGCATTTT. Translated, it gives CASSLGRGLGEPQHF.

V and J are TRBV13 and TRBJ2-5; 7 nucleotides agree with TRBD1. CDR3 length equals 15 residues. After removal of 1 base from V and 4 bases from J, the junction contained 6 bases not matched to a gene. CDR1 is PRHDT, CDR2 FYEKMQ, per germline (reference sequence). The CDR3 loop reads CASSLEGAMGETQYF. Here the CDR3 DNA reads TGTGCCAGCAGCTTAGAGGGGGCGATGGGAGAGACCCAGTACTTC.

This clone was counted at least ten times. V usage is TRBV5-1 and J usage is TRBJ1-1; D perhaps matches TRBD1 (5 bases). The CDR3 runs 15 residues. In germline, CDR1 is SGHRS, CDR2 YFSETQ. V lost 1 base to trimming and J lost 5 bases, with 15 bases between them. CDR3 sequence (DNA): TGCGCCAGCAGCTTGCAGGGAGGGCAAGGAACTGAAGCTTTCTTT. This gives the protein CASSLQGGQGTEAFF.

In its sample, this clone was seen once. This CDR3 is also generated by other DNA sequences in the sample. This chain links TRBV4-3 with TRBJ2-1; D is perhaps TRBD1 (5 bases). Deletions cut 5 bases from V and 7 bases from J, with 15 bases between. CDR3 length equals 14 residues. Germline V gives CDR1 LGHNA, CDR2 YSLEER. This CDR3 reads CASSSWGRVNEQFF. Here the CDR3 DNA reads TGCGCCAGCAGCTCATGGGGCAGGGTGAATGAGCAGTTCTTC.